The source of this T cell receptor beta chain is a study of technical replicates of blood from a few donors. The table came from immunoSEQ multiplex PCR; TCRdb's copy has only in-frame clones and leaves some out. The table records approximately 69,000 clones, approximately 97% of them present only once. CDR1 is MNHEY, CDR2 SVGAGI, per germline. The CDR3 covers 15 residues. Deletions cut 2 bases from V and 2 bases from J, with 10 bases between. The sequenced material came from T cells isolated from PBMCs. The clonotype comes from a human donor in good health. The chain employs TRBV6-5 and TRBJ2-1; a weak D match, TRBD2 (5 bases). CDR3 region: CASSYNTGAYNEQFF. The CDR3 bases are TGTGCCAGCAGTTACAACACCGGGGCCTACAATGAGCAGTTCTTC.